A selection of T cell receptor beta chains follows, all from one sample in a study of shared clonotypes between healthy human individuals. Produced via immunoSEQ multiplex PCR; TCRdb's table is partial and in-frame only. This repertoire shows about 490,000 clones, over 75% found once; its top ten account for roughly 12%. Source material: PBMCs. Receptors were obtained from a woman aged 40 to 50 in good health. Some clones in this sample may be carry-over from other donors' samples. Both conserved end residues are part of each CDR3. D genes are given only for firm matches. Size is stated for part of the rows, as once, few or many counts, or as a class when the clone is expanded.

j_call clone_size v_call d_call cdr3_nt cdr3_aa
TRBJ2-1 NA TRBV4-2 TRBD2 TGTGCCAGCAGCCAAGGGGCCGGGACTAGTAAGAACAATGAGCAGTTCTTC CASSQGAGTSKNNEQFF
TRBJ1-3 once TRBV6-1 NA TGTGCCAGCAGCCAATCCGGAAACACCATATATTTT CASSQSGNTIYF
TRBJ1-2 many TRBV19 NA TGTGCCAGTACTCCCGGCGGGGTAGCCTATGGCTACACCTTC CASTPGGVAYGYTF
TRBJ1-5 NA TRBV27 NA TGTGCCAGCAGTTTTCGGCAGTATCAGCCCCAGCATTTT CASSFRQYQPQHF
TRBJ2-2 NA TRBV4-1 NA TGCGCCAGCAGAAGCGGCGTGGCCAGACGAAACACCGGGGAGCTGTTTTTT CASRSGVARRNTGELFF
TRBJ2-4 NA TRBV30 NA TGTGCCTGGGCCCAGACGGACTTAGCCAAAAACATTCAGTACTTC CAWAQTDLAKNIQYF
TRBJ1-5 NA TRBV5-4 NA TGTGCCAGCAGCTTGGATGGGGGGAATCAGCCCCAGCATTTT CASSLDGGNQPQHF
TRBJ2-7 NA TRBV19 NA TGTGCCAGTAGTTCGCAGGTTACCTACGAGCAGTACTTC CASSSQVTYEQYF
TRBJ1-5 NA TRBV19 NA TGTGCCAGTAGAAAGGACAGAACGAATAATCAGCCCCAGCATTTT CASRKDRTNNQPQHF
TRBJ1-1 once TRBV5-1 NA TGCGCCAGCAGCCCCGATAGGATGAACACTGAAGCTTTCTTT CASSPDRMNTEAFF
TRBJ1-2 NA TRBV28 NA TGTGCCAGCAGTTTAAGGGAGGGTGGCTACACCTTC CASSLREGGYTF
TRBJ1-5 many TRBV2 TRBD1 TGTGCCAGTGGAGGGGACAGGGAAAGGCAGCCCCAGCATTTT CASGGDRERQPQHF
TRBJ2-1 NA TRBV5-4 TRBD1 TGTGCCAGCAGTTCTGCCACAGGGGGCATCAATGAGCAGTTCTTC CASSSATGGINEQFF
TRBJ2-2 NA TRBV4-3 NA TGCGCCAGCAGCCAGTTAGGTCACGGGGAACTGAACACCGGGGAGCTGTTTTTT CASSQLGHGELNTGELFF
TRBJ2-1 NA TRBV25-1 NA TGTGCCAGCAGTGATTTGACTTTTCCTTACAATGAGCAGTTCTTC CASSDLTFPYNEQFF
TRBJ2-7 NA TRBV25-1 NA TGTGCCAGCAGTGAGGGCGGATCTTACGAGCAGTACTTC CASSEGGSYEQYF
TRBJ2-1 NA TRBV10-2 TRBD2 TGCGCCAGCAGTGATGTCGGGCGGGAGGGCCGGTATGAGCAGTTCTTC CASSDVGREGRYEQFF
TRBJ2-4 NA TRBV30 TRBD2 TGTGCCTGGAGTGTACGGGTCCTAAGCGGGAGTATCAAAAACATTCAGTACTTC CAWSVRVLSGSIKNIQYF
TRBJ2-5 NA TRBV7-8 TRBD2 TGTGCCAGCAGCTTAGACCCCCACACTAGCGGGAGGGCCGGAGAGACCCAGTACTTC CASSLDPHTSGRAGETQYF
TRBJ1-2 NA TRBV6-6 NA TGTGCCAGCAGTGCTACCGAGACTAACTATGGCTACACCTTC CASSATETNYGYTF
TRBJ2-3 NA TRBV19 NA TGTGCCAGTAGGGGAGCGGAGACAGTCACAGATACGCAGTATTTT CASRGAETVTDTQYF
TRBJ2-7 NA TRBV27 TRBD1 TGTGCCAGCAGTTTAGCCGGGACAGGGAAGGGCGAGCAGTACTTC CASSLAGTGKGEQYF
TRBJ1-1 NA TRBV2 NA TGTGCCAGCATGAGGAGTCTGAACACTGAAGCTTTCTTT CASMRSLNTEAFF
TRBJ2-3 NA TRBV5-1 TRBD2 TGCGCCAGCAGCGGGGGACTAGCGGCGTCGGCAGATACGCAGTATTTT CASSGGLAASADTQYF
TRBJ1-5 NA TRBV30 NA TGTGCCTGGGGTTCCGTGGGGGGCAATCAGCCCCAGCATTTT CAWGSVGGNQPQHF
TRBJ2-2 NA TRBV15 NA TGTGCCACCAGCAGACCACGTGCCAGGGGATTCACCGGGGAGCTGTTTTTT CATSRPRARGFTGELFF
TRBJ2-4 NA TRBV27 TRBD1 TGTGCCAGCAGTTTACAATGGGACAGGGGCGGATACTTC CASSLQWDRGGYF
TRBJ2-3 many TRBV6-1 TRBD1 TGTGCCAGCACCGGGACAGGGGTCACAGATACGCAGTATTTT CASTGTGVTDTQYF
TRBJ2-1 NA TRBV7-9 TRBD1 TGTGCCAGCAGCTTTGGAACTAGAGGGGGCCATGAGCAGTTCTTC CASSFGTRGGHEQFF
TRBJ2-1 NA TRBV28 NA TGTGCCAGCAGTTTATTCCGGGGGCGGACAAACAATGAGCAGTTCTTC CASSLFRGRTNNEQFF
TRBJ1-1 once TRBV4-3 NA TGCGCCAGCAGCCAAGAACAGGGTAGCACTGAAGCTTTCTTT CASSQEQGSTEAFF
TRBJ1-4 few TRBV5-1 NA TGCGCCAGCAGCTTGGGAGGTATTAATGAAAAACTGTTTTTT CASSLGGINEKLFF
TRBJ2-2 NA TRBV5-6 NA TGTGCCAGCACATGGTTAACGACTGGTTACACCGGGGAGCTGTTTTTT CASTWLTTGYTGELFF
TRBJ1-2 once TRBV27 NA TGTGCCAGCAGTTTTCGAAGAAACTATGGCTACACCTTC CASSFRRNYGYTF
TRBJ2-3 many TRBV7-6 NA TGTGCCAGCAGCGGGGTAATCGGGAGTGGAGGAGATACGCAGTATTTT CASSGVIGSGGDTQYF
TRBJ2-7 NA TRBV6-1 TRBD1 TGTGCCAGCAGTTATGACAGGGCGGTCTACGAGCAGTACTTC CASSYDRAVYEQYF
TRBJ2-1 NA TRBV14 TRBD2 TGTGCCAGCAGCCAGGGAGCGGGAGGGCCGGTTGAGCAGTTCTTC CASSQGAGGPVEQFF
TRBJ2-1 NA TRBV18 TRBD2 TGTGCCAGCTCCCCTTCTAGCGGGAGTTTGAGCAATGAGCAGTTCTTC CASSPSSGSLSNEQFF
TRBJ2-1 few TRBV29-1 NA TGCAGCGTTGTGGCATACAATGAGCAGTTCTTC CSVVAYNEQFF
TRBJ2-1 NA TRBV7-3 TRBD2 TGTGCCAGCAGCTTAACTAGCGGGAGGCTGGATGAGCAGTTCTTC CASSLTSGRLDEQFF
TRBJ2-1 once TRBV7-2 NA TGTGCCAGCAGCCCTCAGGGGGGTTATGAGCAGTTCTTC CASSPQGGYEQFF
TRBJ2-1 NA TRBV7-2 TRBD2 TGTGCCAGCAGCTTAGTGGGAGGGCCTAACAATGAGCAGTTCTTC CASSLVGGPNNEQFF
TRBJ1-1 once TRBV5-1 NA TGCGCCAGCAGCGATGGGGTGTCCATGAACACTGAAGCTTTCTTT CASSDGVSMNTEAFF
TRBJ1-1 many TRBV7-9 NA TGTGCCAGCAGCTTCCAGAGAAACACTGAAGCTTTCTTT CASSFQRNTEAFF
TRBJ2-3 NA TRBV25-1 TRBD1 TGTGCCAGCAGCCCATGGGACAGGGGAACAGATACGCAGTATTTT CASSPWDRGTDTQYF
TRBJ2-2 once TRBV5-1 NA TGCGCCAGCAGCTTTTCAGAACGGTCGAACACCGGGGAGCTGTTTTTT CASSFSERSNTGELFF
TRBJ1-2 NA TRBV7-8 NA TGTGCCAGCAGCTTACAGGGGCCACGTGGCTACACCTTC CASSLQGPRGYTF
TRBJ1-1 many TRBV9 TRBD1 TGTGCCAGCAACACAGGGGACCTGAACACTGAAGCTTTCTTT CASNTGDLNTEAFF
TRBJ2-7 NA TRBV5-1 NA TGCGCCAGCAGCCCGACTAGTTTGGCCTACGAGCAGTACTTT CASSPTSLAYEQYF
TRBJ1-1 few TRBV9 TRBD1 TGTGCCAGCAGCGGGGACAGTAACACTGAAGCTTTCTTT CASSGDSNTEAFF
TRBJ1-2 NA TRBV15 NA TGTGCCACCAGCAGAGTAGGGACACCCACTTATGGCTACACCTTC CATSRVGTPTYGYTF
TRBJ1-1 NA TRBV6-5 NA TGTGCCAGCAGTTATAGCAGGGATCAGACTGAAGCTTTCTTT CASSYSRDQTEAFF
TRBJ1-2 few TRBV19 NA TGTGCCAGTAGTGGCCGGATCGGTGGCTACACCTTC CASSGRIGGYTF
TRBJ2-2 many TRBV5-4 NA TGTGCCAGCAGCCTCCAGGGGATAGGGACCGGGGAGCTGTTTTTT CASSLQGIGTGELFF
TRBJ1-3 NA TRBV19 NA TGTGCCAGTAGTGCAACGGGAAACACCATATATTTT CASSATGNTIYF
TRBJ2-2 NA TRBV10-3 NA TGTGCCATCGGGGGGCGGGAACCGAACACCGGGGAGCTGTTTTTT CAIGGREPNTGELFF
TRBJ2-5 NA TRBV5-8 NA TGTGCCAGCAGCTACCCGTGGTCCGTCCAAGAGACCCAGTACTTC CASSYPWSVQETQYF